What follows are 25 T cell receptor beta chains derived from one specimen sequenced in a study of cytomegalovirus exposure and HLA in healthy donors. This PCR relied on a set of 60 Vbeta primers and 13 Jbeta primers. Libraries were prepared by immunoSEQ multiplex PCR; TCRdb keeps only in-frame clonotypes and omits some of them. The sample records 95,000 to 150,000 clones, 80% being singletons. Sequencing was carried out using PBMCs. Source of these receptors: a female donor in good health and CMV-seropositive.

V is TRBV7-9 and J is TRBJ1-2; no clear D gene. Trimming stripped 1 base from V and 2 bases from J, with 5 bases between. Germline V gives CDR1 SEHNR, CDR2 FQNEAQ (reference sequence). The CDR3 has 13 amino acids. In DNA form, the CDR3 reads TGTGCCAGCAGCTTAGTCCAGAACTATGGCTACACCTTC. Amino acids: CASSLVQNYGYTF.

The gene calls are TRBV5-4 and TRBJ2-7, with 14 positions matching TRBD2. The CDR3 sequence is 16 residues long. Germline CDR1 SGHNT, CDR2 YYREEE (reference sequence). Trimming cost V 4 bases and J 3 bases; bases outside gene matches: 6. The CDR3 loop reads CASSRLAGGTNYEQYF. DNA for the CDR3: TGTGCCAGCAGCAGACTAGCGGGGGGGACAAACTACGAGCAGTACTTC. The full variable domain, with the rest looked up from reference TRBV5-4 and TRBJ2-7, is ETGVTQSPTHLIKTRGQQVTLRCSSQSGHNTVSWYQQALGQGPQFIFQYYREEENGRGNFPPRFSGLQFPNYSSELNVNALELDDSALYLCASSRLAGGTNYEQYFGPGTRLTVT.

The rearrangement uses TRBV4-1 and TRBJ1-2, with D perhaps matching TRBD1 (6 bases). Trimming removed 5 bases at V and 2 bases at J, with 12 bases between. The CDR3 sequence is 14 residues long. Germline loops: CDR1 MGHRA, CDR2 YSYEKL. CDR3 in amino acids: CASSGQSRNYGYTF. CDR3 coding DNA: TGCGCCAGCAGCGGACAGAGCCGAAACTATGGCTACACCTTC.

Of note for this clone: Other DNA sequences in the sample encode the same CDR3. The genes are TRBV28 and TRBJ1-5; no reliable D call. Germline V CDR1 and CDR2: MDHEN, SYDVKM. The V and J ends lost 3 bases and 6 bases respectively, with 6 bases between them. There are 12 residues in the CDR3. CDR3 loop: CASSFSGQPQHF. The CDR3 nucleotides read TGTGCCAGCAGTTTCTCCGGTCAGCCCCAGCATTTT.

V usage is TRBV5-1 and J usage is TRBJ2-3, with a tentative D call TRBD2 (6 bases). This CDR3 region has 16 residues. Germline CDR1 reads SGHRS; CDR2 reads YFSETQ. Trimming took off 0 bases at V and 3 bases at J, with 14 bases between the two ends. CDR3 DNA sequence: TGCGCCAGCAGCTTGGGCGTCAGGGCGGGAACAGATACGCAGTATTTT. It yields the protein CASSLGVRAGTDTQYF.

The V call is TRBV6-6, the J call TRBJ1-6, with 10 bases matching TRBD1. The CDR3 is 15 residues long. The V gene end was trimmed by 6 bases and the J gene end by 5 bases; junction bases not matched to a gene: 4. CDR1 and CDR2 from the germline V gene are MNHNY and SVGAGI (reference sequence). CDR3 nucleotide sequence: TGTGCCAGCAGGGCGGACAGGGGGGATAATTCACCCCTCCACTTT. Protein: CASRADRGDNSPLHF.

In its sample, this clone was seen a few times. This sequence joins TRBV4-3 and TRBJ1-5, with unresolved D. Germline V lookup: CDR1 LGHNA, CDR2 YSLEER. The CDR3 runs 14 residues. V was cut by 0 bases and J by 3 bases, with 6 bases left in between. CDR3 DNA sequence: TGCGCCAGCAGCCAAGATGTCAACAATCAGCCCCAGCATTTT. It encodes CASSQDVNNQPQHF.

The V and J genes are TRBV12-5 and TRBJ2-5, with a weak D call TRBD2 (7 bases). The CDR3 is 21 amino acids. From germline, CDR1 is LGHNT and CDR2 FRNRAP. The V end lost 4 bases, the J end lost 4 bases, and 34 bases lay between the germline ends. The CDR3 region is CASGSKGRALGGGSEGETQYF. The CDR3 nucleotides read TGTGCTAGTGGTTCTAAGGGACGGGCTTTGGGAGGGGGTTCGGAAGGAGAGACCCAGTACTTC.

The V call is TRBV6-1, the J call TRBJ1-2; D ambiguous. Per germline, CDR1 MNHNS and CDR2 SASEGT. Trimming pared 6 bases from V and 2 bases from J, leaving 16 bases between. CDR3 length equals 15 residues. CDR3 region: CASSKIADTNYGYTF. CDR3 DNA: TGTGCCAGCAGCAAAATTGCTGACACGAACTATGGCTACACCTTC.

CDR3 loop: CASSFGQIHTEAFF. The CDR3 DNA reads as TGTGCCAGCAGCTTTGGACAGATCCACACTGAAGCTTTCTTT. The chain uses TRBV5-4 and TRBJ1-1; D possibly corresponds to TRBD1 (6 bases). The CDR3 has 14 amino acids. V was trimmed by 2 bases and J by 3 bases, leaving 11 bases between them. CDR1 is SGHNT and CDR2 is YYREEE in the germline V gene (reference sequence). Full variable domain (rest looked up from reference TRBV5-4 and TRBJ1-1): ETGVTQSPTHLIKTRGQQVTLRCSSQSGHNTVSWYQQALGQGPQFIFQYYREEENGRGNFPPRFSGLQFPNYSSELNVNALELDDSALYLCASSFGQIHTEAFFGQGTRLTVV.

V and J are TRBV4-2 and TRBJ2-2, with 12 bases that match TRBD1. V gave up 2 bases and J gave up 4 bases; unmatched junction bases: 5. CDR1 and CDR2 from the germline V gene are LGHNA and YNFKEQ. CDR3 length: 17 residues. The CDR3 spells CASSQSGTGGGTGELFF. DNA of the CDR3: TGTGCCAGCAGCCAATCCGGGACAGGGGGCGGCACCGGGGAGCTGTTTTTT.

The chain carries TRBV6-6 and TRBJ1-3; no clear D gene. This CDR3 has 13 residues. Trimming stripped 10 bases from V and 0 bases from J, with 10 bases between. Germline-derived CDR1 and CDR2 are MNHNY and SVGAGI (reference sequence). This CDR3 reads CAITMSSGNTIYF. The CDR3 nucleotides read TGTGCCATCACCATGAGCTCTGGAAACACCATATATTTT.

The gene calls are TRBV4-1 and TRBJ2-7; 13 nucleotides agree with TRBD2. With 4 bases clipped from V and 4 bases from J, the junction kept 4 bases outside the gene matches. The CDR3 has 15 amino acids. Germline V gene sequence: CDR1 MGHRA, CDR2 YSYEKL. The CDR3 is CASSRTSGGTYEQYF. CDR3 DNA: TGCGCCAGCAGCCGGACTAGCGGGGGTACTTACGAGCAGTACTTC.

The CDR3 DNA is TGTGCCAGCAGCCCGGAAGCGGGGTCCTACAATGAGCAGTTCTTC. Translating it yields CASSPEAGSYNEQFF. This chain joins TRBV5-4 and TRBJ2-1; 7 bases are shared with TRBD2. This CDR3 comprises 15 residues. CDR1 and CDR2 (germline): SGHNT, YYREEE (reference sequence). The ends lost 4 bases at V and 1 base at J; junction bases unmatched: 5. Complete variable domain (other parts from reference TRBV5-4 and TRBJ2-1): ETGVTQSPTHLIKTRGQQVTLRCSSQSGHNTVSWYQQALGQGPQFIFQYYREEENGRGNFPPRFSGLQFPNYSSELNVNALELDDSALYLCASSPEAGSYNEQFFGPGTRLTVL.

This clone has just a few counts. The rearrangement joins TRBV30 to TRBJ2-7; 10 positions match TRBD1. Germline loops: CDR1 GTSNPN, CDR2 SVGIG (reference sequence). This CDR3 has 14 residues. Trimming at V came to 5 bases and at J to 4 bases, leaving 8 bases not matched to a gene. CDR3 sequence (DNA): TGTGCCTGGCAACTGGGGACAGGGGCGTACGAGCAGTACTTC. Its protein is CAWQLGTGAYEQYF.

This chain connects TRBV7-9 to TRBJ1-4, with D possibly being TRBD1 (6 bases). Trimming removed 6 bases from V and 8 bases from J, with 16 bases in between. The CDR3 contains 14 residues. Germline V gene sequence: CDR1 SEHNR, CDR2 FQNEAQ (reference sequence). The CDR3 spells CASSPAGGLEKLFF. Here the CDR3 DNA reads TGTGCCAGCAGTCCTGCTGGGGGCCTCGAAAAACTGTTTTTT.

The rearrangement joins TRBV5-6 to TRBJ2-7; 7 bases are a match to TRBD2. CDR3 length: 16 residues. Germline trimming cut 4 bases from V and 3 bases from J; bases unmatched to any gene: 13. Germline CDR1 reads SGHDT; CDR2 reads YYEEEE. CDR3 region: CASSLNTGLLNYEQYF. The CDR3 DNA follows: TGTGCCAGCAGCCTCAATACGGGACTACTAAACTACGAGCAGTACTTC.

The rearrangement joins TRBV7-9 to TRBJ1-2; 11 positions match TRBD1. The CDR3 spans 14 residues. The V gene end was trimmed by 5 bases and the J gene end by 8 bases; junction bases not matched to a gene: 7. Looked up from germline, CDR1 is SEHNR and CDR2 is FQNEAQ (reference sequence). The CDR3 DNA reads as TGTGCCAGCAGCGTGGGACAGGGGGAAAGGGGCTACACCTTC. Residues: CASSVGQGERGYTF.

V gene TRBV4-3 combines with J gene TRBJ2-2; TRBD2 might be the D (5 bases). CDR1 and CDR2 (germline): LGHNA, YSLEER. V dropped 4 bases and J dropped 6 bases, with 9 bases sitting between them. This CDR3 comprises 13 residues. DNA for the CDR3: TGCGCCAGCAGCCCGGAGAGGGCCGGGGAGCTGTTTTTT. Translation gives CASSPERAGELFF.

The chain carries TRBV30 and TRBJ2-7; D uncertain. V dropped 3 bases and J dropped 0 bases, with 18 bases sitting between them. CDR3 length: 16 residues. Germline V CDR1 and CDR2: GTSNPN, SVGIG (reference sequence). CDR3 nucleotides: TGTGCCTGGAGGCCCCTCACAGACCTCCTCTCCTACGAGCAGTACTTC. This gives the protein CAWRPLTDLLSYEQYF.

Here the CDR3 DNA reads TGTGCCAGCAGCCCAAAGTCCCTAAACACTGAAGCTTTCTTT. Amino acid sequence: CASSPKSLNTEAFF. This chain connects TRBV5-8 to TRBJ1-1; D uncertain. The V end lost 4 bases, the J end lost 2 bases, and 12 bases lay between the germline ends. There are 14 residues in the CDR3. Germline CDR1 and CDR2: SGHTS and YDEGEE.

This clone has only a few counts. The V gene is TRBV30, the J gene TRBJ1-2; the D gene is possibly TRBD1 (6 bases). Trimming took off 3 bases at V and 3 bases at J, with 8 bases between the two ends. CDR1 is GTSNPN and CDR2 is SVGIG in the germline V gene (reference sequence). The CDR3 covers 12 residues. The CDR3 region has the DNA TGTGCCTGGAGCACAGGGCACTATGGCTACACCTTC. Translating gives CAWSTGHYGYTF.

This rearrangement joins TRBV30 to TRBJ1-3; D unclear. The CDR3 totals 15 residues. Trimming stripped 1 base from V and 0 bases from J, with 10 bases between. Germline V lookup: CDR1 GTSNPN, CDR2 SVGIG (reference sequence). CDR3 sequence reads: CAWSAQQDSGNTIYF. The CDR3 DNA follows: TGTGCCTGGAGTGCGCAACAAGACTCTGGAAACACCATATATTTT.

The CDR3 region is CASGGNPFEPQHF. Here the CDR3 DNA reads TGTGCCAGCGGGGGCAACCCATTTGAGCCCCAGCATTTT. The chain links TRBV2 to TRBJ1-5, with D maybe TRBD1 (6 bases). Germline values: CDR1 SNHLY, CDR2 FYNNEI. This CDR3 has 13 residues. V lost 8 bases, J lost 8 bases, and 16 bases lay in between.

J is TRBJ2-5 and V is TRBV7-2, with TRBD1 identical over 10 bases. Germline CDR1 and CDR2: SGHTA and FQGNSA. CDR3 length equals 14 residues. The ends lost 4 bases at V and 4 bases at J; junction bases unmatched: 3. The CDR3 protein is CASSSGQGGETQYF. DNA for the CDR3: TGTGCCAGCAGCTCCGGACAGGGGGGAGAGACCCAGTACTTC.